Many counts were recorded for the clone carrying this TCR beta chain. The data were obtained in a study of identical twins. The V end lost 2 bases, the J end lost 5 bases, and 9 bases lay between the germline ends. The CDR3 runs to 13 residues. One entry per CDR3 protein results from TCRdb running MiXCR on the 5' RACE reads. The top ten clones hold around 40% of a sample with roughly 200,000 distinct CDR3 sequences, around a sixth of them seen once. Another study also made use of these data, one on T cells expressing NK-cell markers. That study adds: Of CD8+ T cells, roughly 1.0-7.5% belonged to dominant NKG2C+ clonotypes in 5 or 6 donors.

Material: CD8+ T cells sorted from blood. The chain couples TRBV12-3 or TRBV12-4 to TRBJ2-5; D uncertain. The receptor comes from a woman between 18 and 30 years old in good health. DNA for the CDR3: TGTGCCAGCAGTTTAATGGAGCCGGAGACCCAGTACTTC. The encoded protein is CASSLMEPETQYF.